Here is one TCR beta chain with its context. What it binds is unknown. The data were obtained in a study of graft-versus-host responses after intestinal transplantation. Study in general: Each patient got anti-thymocyte globulin induction, then tacrolimus and steroids for around three years.

Sequencing was performed with immunoSEQ multiplex PCR; in TCRdb, only in-frame clones are kept and a portion is missing. In the table there are about 60,000 clones, 89% of which are singletons. Graft samples were processed, releasing intraepithelial and lamina propria lymphocytes. The germline gives CDR1 SGDLS, CDR2 YYNGEE. This CDR3 is built from 11 residues. Overall study results and limits: Analysis identified GvH clones in recipient marrow, with some appearing first in ileum or blood.

The TCR comes from a human patient who received an intestinal transplant, so some T cells may come from the graft donor. The genes are TRBV9 and TRBJ2-5; D not resolved. The tail of the sequence fits TRBJ2-7 better, so the J call may be wrong. The starting material was ileum tissue, obtained 350 to 400 days after transplant. CDR3 region: CASSGPYEQYF. CDR3 DNA: TGTGCCAGCAGCGGACCCTACGAGCAGTACTTC.